Listed below are T cell receptor beta chains from one sample, sequenced in a study of T cell changes during pregnancy in multiple sclerosis. Data came from immunoSEQ multiplex PCR; TCRdb stores just in-frame clones and leaves some out. The sample comprises fewer than 110,000 clones, about 90% of which are singletons, and 0.75% to 0.95% rests with the top ten. Sequenced material: peripheral blood, taken after pregnancy. Receptor source: a female donor with multiple sclerosis, enrolled in a pregnancy study. CDR3s include the opening cysteine and the closing phenylalanine or tryptophan. The D gene is left open where the match is weak. Clone sizes are given selectively: once, few, many, or a class where the clone is expanded.

J gene	V gene	D gene	clone size	CDR3 DNA	CDR3 protein
TRBJ1-1	TRBV7-9	NA	NA	TGTGCCAGCAGCTTAGAACGGCTTCAGGGCACTGAAGCTTTCTTT	CASSLERLQGTEAFF
TRBJ2-2	TRBV7-3	TRBD2	NA	TGTGCCAGCAGCTCAGCGGGGGGGCCGGGCACCGGGGAGCTGTTTTTT	CASSSAGGPGTGELFF
TRBJ1-2	TRBV6-1	NA	few	TGTGCCAGCAGTGTAGGACTCAGCTATGGCTACACCTTC	CASSVGLSYGYTF
TRBJ1-5	TRBV6-4	TRBD1	NA	TGTGCCAGCAGTATAACAGGGGGCGGCAATCAGCCCCAGCATTTT	CASSITGGGNQPQHF
TRBJ1-1	TRBV5-1	NA	NA	TGCGCCAGCAGTTGGGGCAGGGCCAATGAAGCTTTCTTT	CASSWGRANEAFF
TRBJ2-5	TRBV25-1	NA	NA	TGTGCCAGCAGTGATGGACAGTCCACCCAAGAGACCCAGTACTTC	CASSDGQSTQETQYF
TRBJ2-2	TRBV9	TRBD1	NA	TGTGCCAGCAGCGGCCTTGGACAGGGGAACACCGGGGAGCTGTTTTTT	CASSGLGQGNTGELFF
TRBJ1-2	TRBV9	TRBD1	NA	TGTGCCAGCAGCGTAGACCCCGACAGGGTCTATGGCTATGGCTACACCTTC	CASSVDPDRVYGYGYTF
TRBJ2-2	TRBV25-1	NA	NA	TGTGCCAGCAGTGAACAGGGCTGGGGGGAGCTGTTTTTT	CASSEQGWGELFF
TRBJ2-3	TRBV5-1	NA	NA	TGCGCCAGCAGCTTGGCCGGGCAGGGCTTCACAGATACGCAGTATTTT	CASSLAGQGFTDTQYF
TRBJ2-3	TRBV5-1	TRBD2	once	TGCGCCAGCAGCAGTCCCGGGACTAGCGGGGGGTTGTCTACAGATACGCAGTATTTT	CASSSPGTSGGLSTDTQYF
TRBJ1-5	TRBV7-6	NA	once	TGTGCCAGCAGCCAGTTAGCGTCGGGGGGCGTCAATCAGCCCCAGCATTTT	CASSQLASGGVNQPQHF
TRBJ2-2	TRBV2	NA	NA	TGTGCCAGCAGTCATCAGGAAATTATGCCCGGGGAGCTGTTTTTT	CASSHQEIMPGELFF
TRBJ1-2	TRBV5-4	TRBD1	once	TGTGCCAGCAGCCCTCCGGGACAGGGTCTTGGCTACACCTTC	CASSPPGQGLGYTF
TRBJ1-1	TRBV19	NA	NA	TGTGCCAGTGTGCCTACCCCCCGAGGGACTGAAGCTTTCTTT	CASVPTPRGTEAFF
TRBJ2-5	TRBV6-6	TRBD1	NA	TGTGCCAGCAGTGAGGCCAGGGGGCGAGAGACCCAGTACTTC	CASSEARGRETQYF
TRBJ2-1	TRBV18	TRBD2	NA	TGTGCCACCTCGGGAGGAGGCGAGCAGTTCTTC	CATSGGGEQFF
TRBJ2-2	TRBV7-2	TRBD1	NA	TGTGCCAGCAGCTTTACCGCGGACAGGGGGCGCAACGGGGAGCTGTTTTTT	CASSFTADRGRNGELFF
TRBJ1-1	TRBV28	NA	once	TGTGCCAGCAGTCTGCAACCCCAGGGAGGAAGCACTGAAGCTTTCTTT	CASSLQPQGGSTEAFF
TRBJ1-2	TRBV18	NA	NA	TGTGCCAGCTCACCGACCGCGGGAGTTAACTATGGCTACACCTTC	CASSPTAGVNYGYTF
TRBJ1-2	TRBV11-2	NA	NA	TGTGCCAGCAGATCGGGGGGCCCCTATGGCTACACCTTC	CASRSGGPYGYTF
TRBJ2-2	TRBV11-2	NA	NA	TGTGCCAGCAGCCCTAACCCCGGCGGCGGGAACACCGGGGAGCTGTTTTTT	CASSPNPGGGNTGELFF
TRBJ1-1	TRBV7-9	NA	once	TGTGCCAGCAGCTTAGAAGTGGGGAGGGAAGCTTTCTTT	CASSLEVGREAFF
TRBJ1-1	TRBV7-3	NA	NA	TGTGCCAGCAGCTTAATACGAGGGAAGAACACTGAAGCTTTCTTT	CASSLIRGKNTEAFF
TRBJ1-4	TRBV2	TRBD1	NA	TGTGCCAGCAACCCCCTCGGACAGGGGGCTGAAAAACTGTTTTTT	CASNPLGQGAEKLFF